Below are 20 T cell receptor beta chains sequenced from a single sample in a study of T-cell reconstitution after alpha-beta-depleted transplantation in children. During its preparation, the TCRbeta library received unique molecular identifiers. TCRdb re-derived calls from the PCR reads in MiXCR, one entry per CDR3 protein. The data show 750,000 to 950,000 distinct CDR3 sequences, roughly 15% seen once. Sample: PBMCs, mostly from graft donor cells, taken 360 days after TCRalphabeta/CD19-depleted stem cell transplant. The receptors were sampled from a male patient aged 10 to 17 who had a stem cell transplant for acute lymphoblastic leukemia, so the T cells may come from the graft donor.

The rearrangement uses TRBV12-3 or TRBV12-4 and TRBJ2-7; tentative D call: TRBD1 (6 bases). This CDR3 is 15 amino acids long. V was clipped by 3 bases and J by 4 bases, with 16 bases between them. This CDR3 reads CASSLRGSLTYEQYF. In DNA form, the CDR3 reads TGTGCCAGCAGTTTGAGGGGGTCCCTTACATACGAGCAGTACTTC.

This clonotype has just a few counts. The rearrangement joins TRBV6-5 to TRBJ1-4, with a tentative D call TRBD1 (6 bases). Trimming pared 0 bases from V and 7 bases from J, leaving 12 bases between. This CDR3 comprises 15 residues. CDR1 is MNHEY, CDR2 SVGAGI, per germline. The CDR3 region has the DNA TGTGCCAGCAGTTACTCGACAGGAGGGAGTGAAAAACTGTTTTTT. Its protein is CASSYSTGGSEKLFF.

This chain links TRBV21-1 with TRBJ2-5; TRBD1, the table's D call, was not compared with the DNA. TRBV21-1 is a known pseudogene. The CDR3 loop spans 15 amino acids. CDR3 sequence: CASSNDGTGEETQYF. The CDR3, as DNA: TGTGCCAGCAGCAATGACGGGACAGGGGAAGAGACCCAGTACTTC.

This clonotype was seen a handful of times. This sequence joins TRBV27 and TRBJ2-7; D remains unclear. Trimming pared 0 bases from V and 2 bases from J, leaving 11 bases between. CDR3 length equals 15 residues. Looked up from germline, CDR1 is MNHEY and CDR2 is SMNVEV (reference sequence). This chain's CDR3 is CASSLSWLLTYEQYF. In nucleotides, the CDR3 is TGTGCCAGCAGTTTATCGTGGCTCCTTACCTACGAGCAGTACTTC.

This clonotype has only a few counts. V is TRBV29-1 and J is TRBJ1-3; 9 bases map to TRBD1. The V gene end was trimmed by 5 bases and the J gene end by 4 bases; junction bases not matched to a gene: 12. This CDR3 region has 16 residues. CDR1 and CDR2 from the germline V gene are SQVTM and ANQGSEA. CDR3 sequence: CSVSRLTGTGGNTIYF. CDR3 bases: TGCAGCGTTTCAAGACTAACCGGGACAGGGGGAAACACCATATATTTT.

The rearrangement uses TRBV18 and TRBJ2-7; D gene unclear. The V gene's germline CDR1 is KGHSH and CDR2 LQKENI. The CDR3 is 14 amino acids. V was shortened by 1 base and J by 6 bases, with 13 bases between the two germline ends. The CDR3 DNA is TGTGCCAGCTCACCACAGAACCTAGTTGGCGAGCAGTACTTC. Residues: CASSPQNLVGEQYF.

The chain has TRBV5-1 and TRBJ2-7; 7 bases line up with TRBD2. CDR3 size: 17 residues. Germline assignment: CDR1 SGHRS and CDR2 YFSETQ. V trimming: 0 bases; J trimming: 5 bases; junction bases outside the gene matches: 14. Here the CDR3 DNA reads TGCGCCAGCAGCTTGGGAGTAATTGGGGCGGGAGATAACGAGCAGTACTTC. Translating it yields CASSLGVIGAGDNEQYF.

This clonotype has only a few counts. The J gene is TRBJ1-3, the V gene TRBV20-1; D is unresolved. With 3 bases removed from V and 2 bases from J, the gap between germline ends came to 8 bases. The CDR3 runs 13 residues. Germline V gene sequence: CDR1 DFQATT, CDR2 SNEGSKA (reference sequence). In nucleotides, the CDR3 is TGCAGTGCTAGCGACCCGGCTGGAAACACCATATATTTT. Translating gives CSASDPAGNTIYF.

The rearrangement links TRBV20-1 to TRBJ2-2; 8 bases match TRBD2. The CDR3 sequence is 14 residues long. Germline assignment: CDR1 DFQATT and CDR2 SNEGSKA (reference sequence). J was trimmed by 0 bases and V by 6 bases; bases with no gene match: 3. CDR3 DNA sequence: TGCAGTGCGAAGGGACTAGCGAACACCGGGGAGCTGTTTTTT. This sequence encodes CSAKGLANTGELFF.

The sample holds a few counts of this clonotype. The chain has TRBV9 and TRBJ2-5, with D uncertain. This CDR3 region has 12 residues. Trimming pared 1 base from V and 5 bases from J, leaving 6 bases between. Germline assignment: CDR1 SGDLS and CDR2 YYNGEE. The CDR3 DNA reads TGTGCCAGCAGCGTAAATTCCGAGACCCAGTACTTC. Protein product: CASSVNSETQYF.

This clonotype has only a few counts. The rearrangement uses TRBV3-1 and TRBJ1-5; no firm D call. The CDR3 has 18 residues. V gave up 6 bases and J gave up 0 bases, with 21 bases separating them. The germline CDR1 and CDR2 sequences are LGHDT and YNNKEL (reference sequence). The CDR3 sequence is CASSLSGWGSHSNQPQHF. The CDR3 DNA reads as TGTGCCAGCAGTTTATCTGGTTGGGGTTCCCATAGCAATCAGCCCCAGCATTTT.

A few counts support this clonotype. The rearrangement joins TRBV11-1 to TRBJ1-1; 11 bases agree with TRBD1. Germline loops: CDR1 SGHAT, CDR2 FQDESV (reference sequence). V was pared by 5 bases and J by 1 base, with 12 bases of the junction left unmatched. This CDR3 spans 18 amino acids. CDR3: CASSPALRDRGKNTEAFF. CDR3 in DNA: TGTGCCAGCAGCCCCGCCCTCCGGGACAGGGGGAAGAACACTGAAGCTTTCTTT. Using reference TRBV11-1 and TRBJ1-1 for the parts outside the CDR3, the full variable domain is EAEVAQSPRYKITEKSQAVAFWCDPISGHATLYWYRQILGQGPELLVQFQDESVVDDSQLPKDRFSAERLKGVDSTLKIQPAELGDSAMYLCASSPALRDRGKNTEAFFGQGTRLTVV.

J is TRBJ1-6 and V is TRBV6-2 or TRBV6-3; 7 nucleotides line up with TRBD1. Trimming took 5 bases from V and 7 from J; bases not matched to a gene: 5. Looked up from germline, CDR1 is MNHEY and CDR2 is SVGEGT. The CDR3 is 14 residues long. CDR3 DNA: TGTGCCAGCAGTGATCGACAGGGAAATTCACCCCTCCACTTT. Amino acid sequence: CASSDRQGNSPLHF.

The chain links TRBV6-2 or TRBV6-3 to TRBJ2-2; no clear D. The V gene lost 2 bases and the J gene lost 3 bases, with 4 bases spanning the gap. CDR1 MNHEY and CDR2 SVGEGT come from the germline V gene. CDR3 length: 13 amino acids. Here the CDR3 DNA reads TGTGCCAGCAGTTACGGCCACACCGGGGAGCTGTTTTTT. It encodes CASSYGHTGELFF.

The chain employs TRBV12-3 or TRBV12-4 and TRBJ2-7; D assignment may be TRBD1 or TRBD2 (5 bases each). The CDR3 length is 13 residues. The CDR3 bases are TGTAAGGAGGACTTGCAGGGCCAGAACGAGCAGTACTTC. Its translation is CKEDLQGQNEQYF.

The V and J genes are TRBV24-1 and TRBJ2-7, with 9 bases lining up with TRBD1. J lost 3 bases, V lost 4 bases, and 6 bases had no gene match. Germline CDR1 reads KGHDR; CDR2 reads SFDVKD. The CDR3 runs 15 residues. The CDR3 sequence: CATSDSGTGFYEQYF. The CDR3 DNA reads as TGTGCCACCAGTGACTCCGGGACAGGGTTCTACGAGCAGTACTTC.

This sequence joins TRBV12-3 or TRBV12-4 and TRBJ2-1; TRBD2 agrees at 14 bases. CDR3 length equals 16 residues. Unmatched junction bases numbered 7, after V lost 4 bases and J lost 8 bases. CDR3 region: CASSSSTSGRADEQFF. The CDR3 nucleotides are TGTGCCAGCAGTTCGTCGACTAGCGGGAGGGCCGATGAGCAGTTCTTC.

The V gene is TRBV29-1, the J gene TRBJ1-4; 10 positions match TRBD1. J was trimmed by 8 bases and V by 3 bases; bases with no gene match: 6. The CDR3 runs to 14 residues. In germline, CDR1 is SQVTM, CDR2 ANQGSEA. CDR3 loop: CSVDGTGDGEKLFF. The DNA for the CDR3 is TGCAGCGTTGACGGGACAGGGGATGGAGAAAAACTGTTTTTT.

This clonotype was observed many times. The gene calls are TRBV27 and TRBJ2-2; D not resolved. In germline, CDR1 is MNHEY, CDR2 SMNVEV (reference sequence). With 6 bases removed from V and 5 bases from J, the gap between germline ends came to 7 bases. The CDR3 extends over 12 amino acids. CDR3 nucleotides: TGTGCCAGCAGCTTGCGGACCGGGGAGCTGTTTTTT. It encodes CASSLRTGELFF.

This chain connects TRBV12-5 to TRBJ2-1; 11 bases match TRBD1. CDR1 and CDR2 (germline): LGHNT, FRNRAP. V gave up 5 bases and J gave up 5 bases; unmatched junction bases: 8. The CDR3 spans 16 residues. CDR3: CASGDHRDRGDNEQFF. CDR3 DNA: TGTGCTAGTGGTGACCACCGGGACAGGGGGGACAATGAGCAGTTCTTC.